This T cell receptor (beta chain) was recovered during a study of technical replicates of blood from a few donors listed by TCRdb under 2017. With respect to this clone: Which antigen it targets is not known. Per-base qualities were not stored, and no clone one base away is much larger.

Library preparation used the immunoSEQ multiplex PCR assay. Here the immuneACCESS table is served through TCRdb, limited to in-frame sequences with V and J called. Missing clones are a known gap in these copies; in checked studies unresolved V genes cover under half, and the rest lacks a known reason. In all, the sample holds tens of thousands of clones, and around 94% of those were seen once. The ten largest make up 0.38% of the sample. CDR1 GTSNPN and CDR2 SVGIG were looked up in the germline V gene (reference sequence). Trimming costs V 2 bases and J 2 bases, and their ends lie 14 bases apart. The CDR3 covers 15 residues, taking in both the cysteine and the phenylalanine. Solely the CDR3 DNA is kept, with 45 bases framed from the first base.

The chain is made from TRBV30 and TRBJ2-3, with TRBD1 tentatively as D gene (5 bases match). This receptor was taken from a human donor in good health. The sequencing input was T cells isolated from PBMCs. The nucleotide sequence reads TGTGCCTGGAGTCTAGGGGTCGACCCCACAGATACGCAGTATTTT. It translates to CAWSLGVDPTDTQYF.